This T cell receptor beta chain was recorded in a study of PD-L1 blockade in urothelial cancer (dated by TCRdb to 2016 to 2017). Concerning the study at large: Every patient began therapy in the mid-2010s and was given atezolizumab 1,200 mg intravenously every 3 weeks. About nine tenths of the roughly 30 patients were males with bladder-origin urothelial cancer, and about 65% of the roughly 30 reported a prior smoking history. An ECOG performance status of 0 or 1 was recorded for the patients, and 0 to 3 prior chemotherapy regimens had been received by the patients. Blood samples were analyzed at 3 weeks after treatment start (second dose) and at 6 weeks after treatment start. Blood samples yielded a median of around 140,000 T cells and roughly 80,000 unique TCRs, with median clonality approximately 0.08. An exploratory multi-omic analysis was conducted of the somatic, immune and clinical correlates of response to PD-L1 blockade with atezolizumab in urothelial cancer. Pretreatment tumor samples and matched peripheral blood, collected serially before and after atezolizumab treatment, underwent TCR sequencing. Progression-free survival longer than 6 months counted as durable clinical benefit, and TCR features were additionally tested against both progression-free and overall survival. Whole exome sequencing and RNA sequencing of pretreatment tumors were performed alongside TCR sequencing in the same patients. Several patients achieved durable clinical benefit and approximately 20 did not. Approximately 29 patients had pretreatment blood TCR-seq, roughly 24 had at least one posttreatment blood collection, and roughly 24 had tumor TCR-seq. Summary of the overall study and its limitations: Because the sample size was small (n ≈ 27) and many of the analyses were exploratory, the results are meant to be hypothesis-generating. A pretreatment peripheral blood TCR clonality below the median was linked to improved progression-free and overall survival. At 3 weeks after the start of treatment, tumor-associated TCR clones in peripheral blood had expanded more in patients with durable benefit (n ≈ 24, p = 0.022).

Each PCR received spiked-in synthetic TCR analog templates so that absolute template abundance could be estimated from read counts. The immunoSEQ assay used bias-controlled V and J gene primers to amplify TCRbeta CDR3 regions from genomic DNA. Sequencing of rearranged TCRbeta segments was done at approximately 20X coverage. The paper's data handling went like this. Clustering was used to correct sequencing errors, and CDR3s were annotated against IMGT so that V, D and J genes could be assigned. Only productive TCRbeta rearrangements were used in downstream analyses, excluding out-of-frame or stop-codon sequences. To compute clonality, Shannon entropy was normalized by the log of the number of unique productive sequences and then subtracted from one. Clones differing between time points or between blood and tumor were identified by Fisher's exact test with Benjamini-Hochberg correction at adjusted p below 0.01. The source is immuneACCESS, and TCRdb retained only in-frame sequences with V and J called. Part of the clones is not carried over; for the studies checked, unresolved V genes explain less than half of this, and the remainder is unexplained. V and J calls and clone size are given by that table; D and trimming were obtained from the DNA. Present in this sample are 50,000 or so clones, approximately 83% of which were seen just once. Of the sample, approximately 16% falls within the top ten clones.

With regard to this clone: The specificity of this receptor is unknown. There are no base qualities to consult, and no much larger clone falls within one base.

The cohort comprised fewer than 35 patients with locally advanced or metastatic urothelial carcinoma treated at Memorial Sloan Kettering on a trial protocol. Peripheral blood mononuclear cells were collected pretreatment and during treatment, at between 1 and 8 total time points per patient. The Qiagen DNeasy Blood extraction kit was used to purify genomic DNA from total PBMCs and tumor samples. PBMCs were collected pretreatment and during treatment, and were isolated and stored as previously described. Via the germline V gene (reference sequence), CDR1 is LNHDA and CDR2 SQIVND. Its CDR3 holds 17 amino acids, cysteine through phenylalanine. This entry keeps only the CDR3 DNA: 51 bases, framed from base 1. The germline V end is reduced by 4 bases and the J end by 1 base; junction bases left unmatched: 9.

This chain is built from TRBV19 and TRBJ2-7; TRBD2 lines up with 11 middle nucleotides. The source was PBMCs, collected around atezolizumab (anti-PD-L1) treatment. This receptor was taken from a man aged 60 to 75 with urothelial cancer. The DNA reads TGTGCCAGTAGTAGGGTCGGAACTAGCGGGAGTTCCTACGAGCAGTACTTC. Its coded protein is CASSRVGTSGSSYEQYF.